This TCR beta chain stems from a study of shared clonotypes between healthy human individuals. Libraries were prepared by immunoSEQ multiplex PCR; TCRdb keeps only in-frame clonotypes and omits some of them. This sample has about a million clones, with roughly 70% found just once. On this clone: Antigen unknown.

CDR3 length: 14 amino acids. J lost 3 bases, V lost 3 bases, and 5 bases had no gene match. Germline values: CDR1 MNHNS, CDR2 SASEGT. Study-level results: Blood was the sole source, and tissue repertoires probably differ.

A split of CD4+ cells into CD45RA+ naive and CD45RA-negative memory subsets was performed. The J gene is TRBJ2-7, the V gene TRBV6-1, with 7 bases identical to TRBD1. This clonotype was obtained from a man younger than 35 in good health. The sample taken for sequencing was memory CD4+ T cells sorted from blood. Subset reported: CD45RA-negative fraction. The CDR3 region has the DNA TGTGCCAGCAGTGATCACCCAGGGGGCTACGAGCAGTACTTC. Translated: CASSDHPGGYEQYF.